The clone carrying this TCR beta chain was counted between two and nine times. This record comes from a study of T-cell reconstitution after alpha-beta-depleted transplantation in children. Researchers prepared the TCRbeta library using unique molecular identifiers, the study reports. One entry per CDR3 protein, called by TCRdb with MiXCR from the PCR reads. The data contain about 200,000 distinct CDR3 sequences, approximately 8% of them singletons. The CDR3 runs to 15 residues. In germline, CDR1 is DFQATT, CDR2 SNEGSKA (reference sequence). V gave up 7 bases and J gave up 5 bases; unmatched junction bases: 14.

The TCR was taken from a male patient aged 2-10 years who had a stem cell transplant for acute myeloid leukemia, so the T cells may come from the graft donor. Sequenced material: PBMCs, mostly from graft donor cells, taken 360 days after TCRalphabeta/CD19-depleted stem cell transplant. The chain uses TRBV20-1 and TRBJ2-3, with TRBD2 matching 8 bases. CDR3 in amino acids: CSGEGWERGLDTQYF. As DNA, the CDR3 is TGCAGTGGTGAGGGGTGGGAGCGGGGGCTAGATACGCAGTATTTT.